Reported below is one T cell receptor beta chain. This sample is drawn from a study of blood T cell repertoires in COVID-19. Overall study: PBMCs, B-cell-depleted T cells, or T cells were the source of the cDNA or gDNA that made up the material.

Sequencing used immunoSEQ multiplex PCR; TCRdb keeps in-frame clones, though not all of them. The sample has 80,000 to 100,000 clones, around 90% seen once; the top ten hold approximately 4.5%. J was trimmed by 0 bases and V by 5 bases; bases with no gene match: 4. The germline CDR1 and CDR2 sequences are PRHDT and FYEKMQ (reference sequence). The CDR3 runs 15 residues. Sequencing was carried out using peripheral blood. The chain couples TRBV13 to TRBJ2-1; 7 bases agree with TRBD2. The sequence came from a man in his sixties or seventies with acute or convalescent COVID-19. CDR3 protein: CASSGTMGSYNEQFF. For the CDR3, the DNA is TGTGCCAGCAGCGGGACTATGGGCTCCTACAATGAGCAGTTCTTC.